The 26 T cell receptor beta chains presented below share a single source sample, sequenced in a study of neurological immune-mediated disorders. MiXCR, run by TCRdb on the 5' RACE reads, gives a single entry per CDR3 protein. The sample lists under 40,000 distinct CDR3 sequences, around 7% occurring once. Source material: CD4+ T cells from blood. These receptors were obtained from a man aged 50 to 59 in good health.

This clonotype ranks as medium-sized. In nucleotides, the CDR3 is TGTGCCAGCAGCCAAGGGACTACCTACAATGAGCAGTTCTTC. Amino acids: CASSQGTTYNEQFF. The chain carries TRBV3-1 and TRBJ2-1; tentatively, D is TRBD2 (6 bases). Trimming left V 1 base short and J 2 bases short, with 6 bases between. The germline gives CDR1 LGHDT, CDR2 YNNKEL (reference sequence). This CDR3 is 14 amino acids long.

There are many counts of this clonotype. This rearrangement joins TRBV29-1 to TRBJ2-2; no reliable D call. The CDR3 consists of 11 residues. CDR1 SQVTM and CDR2 ANQGSEA come from the germline V gene. Trimming took off 4 bases at V and 6 bases at J, with 6 bases between the two ends. Here the CDR3 reads CSVARPGELFF. The CDR3 DNA sequence: TGCAGCGTTGCCAGGCCCGGGGAGCTGTTTTTT.

This clonotype was observed many times. This sequence joins TRBV20-1 and TRBJ2-7, with 11 positions matching TRBD2. Per germline, CDR1 DFQATT and CDR2 SNEGSKA (reference sequence). The CDR3 spans 15 residues. J gave up 6 bases and V 5 bases, and 12 bases lay outside the gene matches. The CDR3 sequence is CSAPPASGRTGEQYF. The DNA of the CDR3 is TGCAGTGCTCCGCCCGCTAGCGGGAGGACGGGCGAGCAGTACTTC.

This clonotype has a count of ten or more. This chain connects TRBV9 to TRBJ1-2; D unresolved. CDR1 SGDLS and CDR2 YYNGEE come from the germline V gene. Trimming removed 3 bases from V and 4 bases from J, with 4 bases in between. CDR3 length: 11 amino acids. The chain's CDR3 is CASSAGYGYTF. DNA for the CDR3: TGTGCCAGCAGCGCTGGCTATGGCTACACCTTC. The full variable domain, completed using reference TRBV9 and TRBJ1-2, is DSGVTQTPKHLITATGQRVTLRCSPRSGDLSVYWYQQSLDQGLQFLIQYYNGEERAKGNILERFSAQQFPDLHSELNLSSLELGDSALYFCASSAGYGYTFGSGTRLTVV.

In its sample, this clonotype was seen many times. The chain has TRBV4-3 and TRBJ1-5; D is possibly TRBD1 (5 bases). Germline loops: CDR1 LGHNA, CDR2 YSLEER. This CDR3 contains 18 residues. V gave up 2 bases and J gave up 4 bases, with 21 bases separating them. As DNA, the CDR3 is TGCGCCAGCAGCCAATGGTGGAGAACAGGCTTAGGTAATCAGCCCCAGCATTTT. As protein: CASSQWWRTGLGNQPQHF.

This clonotype was counted many times. This sequence joins TRBV10-3 and TRBJ2-2; D is unresolved. V was cut by 5 bases and J by 3 bases, with 10 bases left in between. The CDR3 runs to 14 residues. The germline V gene has CDR1 ENHRY and CDR2 SYGVKD. CDR3 residues: CAISLTRDTGELFF. DNA of the CDR3: TGTGCCATCAGTCTAACGCGAGACACCGGGGAGCTGTTTTTT.

There are many counts of this clonotype. The chain carries TRBV6-5 and TRBJ1-2; 9 bases are shared with TRBD1. V was clipped by 6 bases and J by 8 bases; unmatched bases: 4. CDR3 length equals 12 residues. The germline CDR1 and CDR2 sequences are MNHEY and SVGAGI. The CDR3 bases are TGTGCCAGCAGCACAGGGGGCTCGGGCTACACCTTC. This encodes CASSTGGSGYTF.

Many counts were recorded for this clonotype. The J gene is TRBJ2-7, the V gene TRBV19; maybe TRBD2 (6 bases). This CDR3 is 14 amino acids long. Germline CDR1 LNHDA, CDR2 SQIVND (reference sequence). The V gene lost 4 bases and the J gene lost 9 bases, with 19 bases spanning the gap. The CDR3 sequence is CASSTLSGEVAQYF. The CDR3 nucleotides read TGTGCCAGTAGTACCCTTAGCGGAGAGGTCGCGCAGTACTTC.

Many counts were recorded for this clonotype. The chain combines TRBV20-1 with TRBJ2-3, with unresolved D. Germline V gives CDR1 DFQATT, CDR2 SNEGSKA (reference sequence). The CDR3 consists of 16 residues. Trimming took off 4 bases at V and 5 bases at J, with 22 bases between the two ends. The CDR3 bases are TGCAGTGCTACCGCATTGGACCCGTTGGGAAAAGATACGCAGTATTTT. Its translation is CSATALDPLGKDTQYF.

This clonotype was picked up many times. The chain carries TRBV20-1 and TRBJ2-1; 11 nucleotides line up with TRBD2. From germline, CDR1 is DFQATT and CDR2 SNEGSKA (reference sequence). CDR3 length: 12 residues. V lost 6 bases to trimming and J lost 8 bases; unmatched junction nucleotides: 3. CDR3 sequence: CSAYSGRDEQFF. CDR3 nucleotides: TGCAGTGCCTATAGCGGGAGGGATGAGCAGTTCTTC.

At least ten counts were recorded for this clonotype. The chain has TRBV28 and TRBJ2-3; 8 nucleotides line up with TRBD2. CDR1 is MDHEN and CDR2 is SYDVKM in the germline V gene. The CDR3 is made up of 14 amino acids. With V trimmed by 6 bases and J by 0 bases, 2 bases remained unmatched. CDR3 sequence (DNA): TGTGCCAGCAGCCGGGGGGGGAGCACAGATACGCAGTATTTT. Its protein product is CASSRGGSTDTQYF.

This clonotype is termed medium-sized. The chain carries TRBV20-1 and TRBJ2-1; 11 nucleotides agree with TRBD2. Germline trimming cut 0 bases from V and 6 bases from J; bases unmatched to any gene: 10. Germline V lookup: CDR1 DFQATT, CDR2 SNEGSKA (reference sequence). The CDR3 contains 17 residues. The DNA of the CDR3 is TGCAGTGCTAGAGATCTCGGTAGCGGGGGGGTTGGCAATGAGCAGTTCTTC. Protein: CSARDLGSGGVGNEQFF.

This clonotype has ten or more counts. V usage is TRBV29-1 and J usage is TRBJ2-1; D is tentatively TRBD1 or TRBD2 (5 bases each). The CDR3 length is 14 residues. Per germline, CDR1 SQVTM and CDR2 ANQGSEA. V lost 0 bases and J lost 15, with 21 bases in between. In DNA form, the CDR3 reads TGCAGCGTTGAAGATAAAAGTAGGGGAATCGGAGGGTTCTTC. Residues: CSVEDKSRGIGGFF.

This clonotype was seen repeatedly, ten times or more. The chain has TRBV4-1 and TRBJ2-1; D possibly corresponds to TRBD1 (5 bases). V lost 1 base and J 3 bases, leaving 7 bases between the germline ends. The CDR3 has 14 residues. Germline assignment: CDR1 MGHRA and CDR2 YSYEKL. The CDR3 sequence is CASSQGGFYNEQFF. CDR3 sequence (DNA): TGCGCCAGCAGCCAAGGGGGCTTCTACAATGAGCAGTTCTTC.

This clonotype occurred many times. The chain links TRBV10-3 to TRBJ1-2; D is ambiguous. CDR1 and CDR2 from the germline V gene are ENHRY and SYGVKD. This CDR3 has 11 residues. The ends were cut back, 0 bases at V and 8 bases at J, with 4 bases in the middle. The CDR3 sequence is CAISESGGYTF. For the CDR3, the DNA is TGTGCCATCAGTGAGTCAGGCGGCTACACCTTC.

The rearrangement uses TRBV4-2 and TRBJ2-7; D possibly corresponds to TRBD1 (6 bases). The germline V and J ends were trimmed by 1 base and 0 bases, with 10 bases remaining between them. CDR1 is LGHNA and CDR2 is YNFKEQ in the germline V gene. The CDR3 totals 15 residues. The DNA of the CDR3 is TGTGCCAGCAGCCAAGTTGAAGGGGGCTCCTACGAGCAGTACTTC. It codes for CASSQVEGGSYEQYF.

This clonotype occurred many times. The chain uses TRBV5-1 and TRBJ2-3, with TRBD2 matching 8 bases. The CDR3 sequence is 15 residues long. Germline CDR1 and CDR2: SGHRS and YFSETQ. V trimming: 3 bases; J trimming: 4 bases; junction bases outside the gene matches: 7. The CDR3 loop is CASSWAGRAADTQYF. The CDR3 bases are TGCGCCAGCAGCTGGGCCGGGAGGGCGGCAGATACGCAGTATTTT.

This clonotype has a count of ten or more. V and J are TRBV7-9 and TRBJ2-2; a possible D gene is TRBD1 (6 bases). The length of the CDR3 is 15 residues. The V gene lost 3 bases and the J gene lost 5 bases, with 13 bases spanning the gap. In germline, CDR1 is SEHNR, CDR2 FQNEAQ (reference sequence). CDR3 sequence: CASSFSDRSTGELFF. The DNA of the CDR3 is TGTGCCAGCAGCTTTAGCGACAGGTCAACCGGGGAGCTGTTTTTT.

This clonotype was seen at least ten times. V is TRBV6-1 and J is TRBJ1-3, with D unresolved. The germline V gene has CDR1 MNHNS and CDR2 SASEGT. This CDR3 spans 16 amino acids. Trimming pared 3 bases from V and 0 bases from J, leaving 12 bases between. CDR3: CASSEFGGRSGNTIYF. DNA of the CDR3: TGTGCCAGCAGTGAGTTTGGCGGACGCTCTGGAAACACCATATATTTT.

This clonotype was seen ten or more times. The chain recombines TRBV20-1 with TRBJ1-2; unclear D gene. The CDR3 consists of 15 residues. With 3 bases removed from V and 0 bases from J, the gap between germline ends came to 14 bases. Germline values: CDR1 DFQATT, CDR2 SNEGSKA (reference sequence). The DNA of the CDR3 is TGCAGTGCTAGTTCCCCGCAAGTCCCTAACTATGGCTACACCTTC. This gives the protein CSASSPQVPNYGYTF.

This clonotype was detected many times. The chain joins TRBV7-6 to TRBJ2-7, with D possibly matching TRBD2 (6 bases). Germline V CDR1 and CDR2: SGHVS, FNYEAQ. This CDR3 spans 12 amino acids. V was cut by 2 bases and J by 6 bases, with 8 bases left in between. CDR3 region: CASSLSEGEQYF. The CDR3 coding sequence is TGTGCCAGCAGCTTATCGGAGGGCGAGCAGTACTTC. Together with reference TRBV7-6 and TRBJ2-7, the CDR3 gives the full variable domain: GAGVSQSPRYKVTKRGQDVALRCDPISGHVSLYWYRQALGQGPEFLTYFNYEAQQDKSGLPNDRFSAERPEGSISTLTIQRTEQRDSAMYRCASSLSEGEQYFGPGTRLTVT.

Ten or more counts support this clonotype. The rearrangement uses TRBV10-3 and TRBJ2-5; 14 bases are shared with TRBD2. The CDR3 runs 16 residues. The germline V gene encodes CDR1 ENHRY and CDR2 SYGVKD. After removal of 5 bases from V and 2 bases from J, the junction contained 4 bases not matched to a gene. The CDR3: CAISLGLAGGQETQYF. CDR3 DNA: TGTGCCATCAGTTTAGGACTAGCGGGAGGACAAGAGACCCAGTACTTC.

This clonotype has a handful of counts. The chain employs TRBV4-1 and TRBJ2-2, with D hard to call. The germline V gene has CDR1 MGHRA and CDR2 YSYEKL. The ends were cut back, 3 bases at V and 3 bases at J, with 8 bases in the middle. This CDR3 is 14 amino acids long. CDR3 loop: CASSQERYTGELFF. In DNA, the CDR3 is TGCGCCAGCAGCCAGGAACGCTACACCGGGGAGCTGTTTTTT.

This clonotype showed up many times. The chain is built from TRBV6-2 or TRBV6-3 and TRBJ2-7; TRBD1 aligns across 7 bases. Germline values: CDR1 MNHEY, CDR2 SVGEGT. V shed 6 bases, J shed 5 bases, and the junction held 13 bases outside the gene matches. This CDR3 is built from 15 residues. CDR3 nucleotides: TGTGCCAGCAGGAACCTCCCGACAGGGTTCGACGAGCAGTACTTC. Amino acid sequence: CASRNLPTGFDEQYF.

The table lists this clonotype with many counts. This chain joins TRBV20-1 and TRBJ2-1, with 8 positions matching TRBD2. Germline loops: CDR1 DFQATT, CDR2 SNEGSKA (reference sequence). The CDR3 has 14 residues. The V and J ends lost 7 bases and 4 bases, in that order; junction bases with no gene match: 9. The CDR3 loop is CSGGGGRTYNEQFF. The CDR3 bases are TGCAGTGGGGGGGGCGGGAGGACTTACAATGAGCAGTTCTTC.

This clonotype was observed at least ten times. The V gene is TRBV28, the J gene TRBJ2-1; no clear D gene. Germline lookup yields CDR1 MDHEN and CDR2 SYDVKM. The CDR3 totals 13 residues. Trimming removed 4 bases from V and 6 bases from J, with 10 bases in between. The CDR3 DNA sequence: TGTGCCAGCAGTTATGCGGCCCTCAATGAGCAGTTCTTC. This codes for CASSYAALNEQFF.